This TCR beta chain was sequenced during a study of neurological immune-mediated disorders. Libraries used 2 million unsorted PBMCs kept frozen in RNAlater. Study-level results: There was no clinical or MRI feature that showed an association with the multiple sclerosis repertoire cluster. HTLV-1-associated myelopathy had the most TCR clonal expansion, while multiple sclerosis had the least, a level that fell below healthy controls. The study phylogenetically grouped the repertoires of 18 of 34 multiple sclerosis patients into one related-CDR3 cluster, a possible signature.

As for this clonotype: The antigen is undetermined.

MiXCR was run by TCRdb on the 5' RACE reads, yielding one entry per CDR3 protein. The repertoire holds 80,000 to 100,000 distinct CDR3 sequences, with around 3.4% as singletons. The sequenced material came from PBMCs. This sequence originates from a woman between 45 and 65 years old with multiple sclerosis.

The CDR3 is CARKSNAGQLNTEAFF. The CDR3 DNA reads as TGTGCCCGCAAGAGTAACGCGGGACAGCTGAACACTGAAGCTTTCTTT. This chain joins TRBV2 and TRBJ1-1; 7 bases align to TRBD1. Germline V gives CDR1 SNHLY, CDR2 FYNNEI. V trimming: 11 bases; J trimming: 0 bases; junction bases outside the gene matches: 15. This CDR3 is built from 16 residues.